This section outlines one T cell receptor beta chain sequence together with its context. The antigen is not known. These data originate in a study of T cell responses to AZD1222 COVID-19 vaccine. Notes on the study in general: In all cases, repertoires were sampled only after the peak T cell response.

The protocol was immunoSEQ multiplex PCR, while the TCRdb copy is restricted to in-frame clones and leaves out a portion. The sample holds about 190,000 clones, over 80% seen once. This sequence was found in an adult in good health. The input for sequencing was peripheral blood, taken on day 0 of AZD1222 vaccination.

This CDR3 is CASSEFQGGATNEKLFF. As DNA, the CDR3 is TGTGCCAGCAGTGAATTTCAGGGTGGGGCCACTAATGAAAAACTGTTTTTT. The rearrangement joins TRBV25-1 to TRBJ1-4; D might be TRBD1 (5 bases). The CDR3 has 17 residues. V lost 1 base to trimming and J lost 2 bases, with 14 bases between them. Germline V gene lookup returns CDR1 MGHDK and CDR2 SYGVNS.